The present T cell receptor beta chain was sequenced within a study of blood T cell repertoires in COVID-19. Turning to the study itself: The United States, Italy and Spain provided the acute and convalescent COVID-19 samples. The analysed material was cDNA or gDNA that came from T cells, B-cell-depleted T cells, or PBMCs.

Source study methods: Amplified reference gene primers provided the basis for estimating nucleated cell counts. Measured with immunoSEQ multiplex PCR; TCRdb has only the in-frame clones, and not every one. Clone size and V and J calls were adopted from that table, with D and trimming inferred from the DNA. The sample has under 100,000 clones; 85% are singletons. The germline V and J ends were trimmed by 5 bases and 4 bases, with 18 bases remaining between them. Germline CDR1 reads SGHNT; CDR2 reads YENEEA. This CDR3 is 16 amino acids long. The chain links TRBV11-3 to TRBJ2-1; a weak D match, TRBD2 (6 bases). The sequencing sample was made of peripheral blood. The sequence was obtained from a man aged 50 to 60 with acute or convalescent COVID-19. CDR3 in amino acids: CASSPGTPVLYNEQFF. In nucleotides, the CDR3 is TGTGCCAGCAGCCCTGGGACTCCCGTATTGTACAATGAGCAGTTCTTC. The full variable domain, completed using reference TRBV11-3 and TRBJ2-1, is EAGVVQSPRYKIIEKKQPVAFWCNPISGHNTLYWYLQNLGQGPELLIRYENEEAVDDSQLPKDRFSAERLKGVDSTLKIQPAELGDSAVYLCASSPGTPVLYNEQFFGPGTRLTVL.